This entry lists 25 T cell receptor beta chains sequenced from one sample in a study of Tregs in tolerant kidney transplant recipients. Measured with immunoSEQ multiplex PCR; TCRdb has only the in-frame clones, and not every one. The repertoire has roughly 70,000 clones, more than 75% of them found once; the top ten carry 3.8%. Related graft donors supplied nonmyeloablative bone marrow transplants, and mixed chimerism was transient. The sequenced sample was CD4+ T cells from blood (PBMCs), obtained 6 months after the transplant. The source is a human patient who received a combined kidney and bone marrow transplant. Some of these T cells may belong to the graft donor.

CDR3 protein: CASSRTGFEQYF. The CDR3 region has the DNA TGTGCCAGCAGCAGGACAGGGTTTGAGCAGTACTTC. The chain recombines TRBV2 with TRBJ2-7, with 8 bases matching TRBD1. Trimming at V came to 6 bases and at J to 7 bases, leaving 5 bases not matched to a gene. CDR1 is SNHLY and CDR2 is FYNNEI in the germline V gene. The CDR3 totals 12 residues.

The chain uses TRBV11-2 and TRBJ1-1; no reliable D call. This CDR3 comprises 13 residues. Trimming cost V 0 bases and J 3 bases, with 5 bases left between them. The germline CDR1 and CDR2 sequences are SGHAT and FQNNGV. CDR3 residues: CASSLDLYTEAFF. The DNA of the CDR3 is TGTGCCAGCAGCTTAGATCTATACACTGAAGCTTTCTTT.

The J gene is TRBJ2-7, the V gene TRBV4-2; D is perhaps TRBD1 (6 bases). Trimming pared 0 bases from V and 1 base from J, leaving 10 bases between. Germline CDR1 and CDR2: LGHNA and YNFKEQ. The CDR3 is made up of 15 amino acids. CDR3 nucleotide sequence: TGTGCCAGCAGCCAAGATTGGCAGGGGTCCTACGAGCAGTACTTC. Protein sequence: CASSQDWQGSYEQYF.

The rearrangement uses TRBV11-2 and TRBJ2-3; TRBD2 matches at 9 bases. CDR1 is SGHAT and CDR2 is FQNNGV in the germline V gene. This CDR3 contains 15 residues. V shed 5 bases and J 2 bases; nucleotides not matched to a gene: 5. The chain's CDR3 is CASSRLAGFTDTQYF. CDR3 coding DNA: TGTGCCAGCAGCCGTCTAGCGGGGTTCACAGATACGCAGTATTTT.

The J gene is TRBJ2-1, the V gene TRBV7-8; 7 positions match TRBD2. The J segment lost 1 base and the V segment lost 5 bases, leaving 14 bases of the junction unmatched. Germline V gene lookup returns CDR1 SGHVS and CDR2 FQNEAQ. There are 18 residues in the CDR3. The CDR3 DNA is TGTGCCAGCAGCCGAATCCCCGGGAGGACGGGATCCTACAATGAGCAGTTCTTC. Translated: CASSRIPGRTGSYNEQFF.

The chain recombines TRBV27 with TRBJ2-3; 15 bases map to TRBD2. The CDR3 has 16 residues. CDR1 is MNHEY, CDR2 SMNVEV, per germline (reference sequence). V lost 7 bases to trimming and J lost 10 bases; unmatched junction nucleotides: 12. Here the CDR3 DNA reads TGTGCCAGCAACCCCTGGACTAGCGGGGGGGTCTCTTCGCAGTATTTT. It yields the protein CASNPWTSGGVSSQYF.

This rearrangement joins TRBV7-9 to TRBJ2-2, with 8 bases that match TRBD1. The CDR3 has 16 residues. Germline trimming cut 5 bases from V and 1 base from J; bases unmatched to any gene: 6. Germline lookup yields CDR1 SEHNR and CDR2 FQNEAQ (reference sequence). CDR3 nucleotides: TGTGCCAGCAGCCATAGGACAGGGAAGAACACCGGGGAGCTGTTTTTT. It translates to CASSHRTGKNTGELFF.

The chain uses TRBV5-1 and TRBJ2-1; 7 positions agree with TRBD2. The junction had 13 bases not matched to a gene; V was cut back by 3 bases and J by 7 bases. Germline lookup yields CDR1 SGHRS and CDR2 YFSETQ. This CDR3 has 16 residues. The CDR3 reads CASSWVTSTSQNEQFF. The CDR3 region has the DNA TGCGCCAGCAGCTGGGTGACTAGCACTTCCCAAAATGAGCAGTTCTTC.

Only one count was recorded for this clone. The chain combines TRBV5-4 with TRBJ2-3; 8 bases fit TRBD1. The junction had 6 bases not matched to a gene; V was cut back by 5 bases and J by 7 bases. Germline CDR1 is SGHNT and CDR2 is YYREEE (reference sequence). The CDR3 is 13 amino acids. CDR3 in DNA: TGTGCCAGCAGACAGGACAGGGCGTATACGCAGTATTTT. Residues: CASRQDRAYTQYF.

The chain joins TRBV7-2 to TRBJ2-3, with a weak D call TRBD2 (5 bases). The CDR3 length is 15 residues. Germline lookup yields CDR1 SGHTA and CDR2 FQGNSA. V gave up 6 bases and J gave up 3 bases, with 16 bases separating them. The CDR3 sequence: CASSGGPDGTDTQYF. In nucleotides, the CDR3 is TGTGCCAGCAGTGGAGGTCCCGATGGGACAGATACGCAGTATTTT.

The V call is TRBV6-1, the J call TRBJ1-5; the D gene is possibly TRBD1 (6 bases). Trimming took off 3 bases at V and 9 bases at J, with 18 bases between the two ends. CDR3 size: 15 residues. The germline CDR1 and CDR2 sequences are MNHNS and SASEGT. CDR3 DNA: TGTGCCAGCAGTGAGGGGGCCAGGGGCGGTCGGCCCCAGCATTTT. Translation: CASSEGARGGRPQHF.

About this clone itself: The limits of the CDR3 on the DNA are not certain, so only TCRdb's listed CDR3 is given. This sequence joins TRBV27 and TRBJ2-1; the D segment call TRBD2 is taken from the table without a DNA check. Germline V gene data show CDR1 as MNHEY and CDR2 as SMNVEV (reference sequence). Termini included, the CDR3 measures 12 amino acids. The CDR3 reads CASSWASGAPLF.

The chain employs TRBV15 and TRBJ1-2; tentative D call: TRBD1 (5 bases). Germline loops: CDR1 LNHNV, CDR2 YYDKDF (reference sequence). V lost 0 bases to trimming and J lost 4 bases, with 9 bases between them. The CDR3 length is 14 residues. CDR3 amino acids: CATSRDLQAYGYTF. The CDR3 DNA follows: TGTGCCACCAGCAGAGATTTACAGGCCTATGGCTACACCTTC.

CDR3 DNA sequence: TGTGCCAGCAGTGTCCTGGACAGGGGGCCCTACAATGAGCAGTTCTTC. It codes for CASSVLDRGPYNEQFF. The rearrangement joins TRBV2 to TRBJ2-1; TRBD1 matches at 11 bases. The CDR3 contains 16 residues. CDR1 is SNHLY and CDR2 is FYNNEI in the germline V gene. Trimming cost V 4 bases and J 2 bases; bases outside gene matches: 4. Complete variable domain (other parts from reference TRBV2 and TRBJ2-1): EPEVTQTPSHQVTQMGQEVILRCVPISNHLYFYWYRQILGQKVEFLVSFYNNEISEKSEIFDDQFSVERPDGSNFTLKIRSTKLEDSAMYFCASSVLDRGPYNEQFFGPGTRLTVL.

V is TRBV10-3 and J is TRBJ2-7, with a weak D call TRBD1 (6 bases). CDR1 is ENHRY and CDR2 is SYGVKD in the germline V gene. CDR3 length equals 13 residues. The V gene lost 4 bases and the J gene lost 4 bases, with 11 bases spanning the gap. The CDR3 here is CAISAQGRYEQYF. The DNA for the CDR3 is TGTGCCATCAGTGCACAGGGTAGGTACGAGCAGTACTTC.

The V call is TRBV19, the J call TRBJ2-3; TRBD2 matches 8 bases. The CDR3 covers 16 residues. Germline CDR1 LNHDA, CDR2 SQIVND (reference sequence). Germline trimming cut 4 bases from V and 6 bases from J; bases unmatched to any gene: 12. In DNA, the CDR3 is TGTGCCAGTAGTAAGCGGACTAGCAGCCTCAAGGATACGCAGTATTTT. It translates to CASSKRTSSLKDTQYF. The full variable domain, its missing parts supplied by reference TRBV19 and TRBJ2-3, is DGGITQSPKYLFRKEGQNVTLSCEQNLNHDAMYWYRQDPGQGLRLIYYSQIVNDFQKGDIAEGYSVSREKKESFPLTVTSAQKNPTAFYLCASSKRTSSLKDTQYFGPGTRLTVL.

This chain joins TRBV7-8 and TRBJ2-6; 9 bases are a match to TRBD2. The CDR3 has 18 amino acids. Trimming cost V 5 bases and J 1 base; bases outside gene matches: 9. Germline CDR1 and CDR2: SGHVS and FQNEAQ. The CDR3 nucleotides read TGTGCCAGCAGCCTCAAGGGACTAGCCGGGTCTGGGGCCAACGTCCTGACTTTC. Amino acids: CASSLKGLAGSGANVLTF.

This sequence joins TRBV7-8 and TRBJ2-7; tentative D call: TRBD2 (6 bases). The germline V gene has CDR1 SGHVS and CDR2 FQNEAQ. CDR3 length equals 15 residues. The V end lost 3 bases, the J end lost 0 bases, and 12 bases lay between the germline ends. CDR3 coding DNA: TGTGCCAGCAGCTTTCGGGGGACGAGCTCCTACGAGCAGTACTTC. It encodes CASSFRGTSSYEQYF. The full variable domain, with the rest looked up from reference TRBV7-8 and TRBJ2-7, is GAGVSQSPRYKVAKRGQDVALRCDPISGHVSLFWYQQALGQGPEFLTYFQNEAQLDKSGLPSDRFFAERPEGSVSTLKIQRTQQEDSAVYLCASSFRGTSSYEQYFGPGTRLTVT.

The chain links TRBV5-6 to TRBJ2-5; D perhaps matches TRBD2 (7 bases). TRBJ2-7 explains the end of the DNA better; the J call may be wrong. The germline gives CDR1 SGHDT, CDR2 YYEEEE. This CDR3 region has 14 residues. The CDR3 sequence is CASCGGGEFYEQYF. The CDR3 DNA reads TGTGCCAGCTGCGGAGGGGGGGAGTTCTACGAGCAGTACTTC.

The chain is built from TRBV9 and TRBJ2-1; D unclear. CDR1 and CDR2 (germline): SGDLS, YYNGEE. Trimming took off 4 bases at V and 5 bases at J, with 4 bases between the two ends. This CDR3 is built from 11 residues. CDR3 sequence reads: CASSQNNEQFF. In nucleotides, the CDR3 is TGTGCCAGCAGCCAAAACAATGAGCAGTTCTTC.

The chain links TRBV7-8 to TRBJ1-6, with 7 bases fitting TRBD1. CDR3 length equals 15 residues. Unmatched junction bases numbered 5, after V lost 5 bases and J lost 4 bases. Germline lookup yields CDR1 SGHVS and CDR2 FQNEAQ. The CDR3 sequence is CASSVETGYNSPLHF. The CDR3 bases are TGTGCCAGCAGCGTAGAGACAGGGTATAATTCACCCCTCCACTTT.

With regard to this clone: Different DNA sequences within this sample yield the same CDR3. The chain links TRBV4-3 to TRBJ2-1; a weak D match, TRBD2 (6 bases). This CDR3 is 17 amino acids long. The V and J ends lost 3 bases and 10 bases respectively, with 25 bases between them. CDR1 is LGHNA and CDR2 is YSLEER in the germline V gene. Here the CDR3 reads CASSQAARRESSYEQFF. Written as DNA, the CDR3 is TGCGCCAGCAGCCAGGCGGCTAGACGGGAGTCTAGCTACGAGCAGTTCTTC.

The sample holds a few counts of this clone. Other DNA sequences in the sample encode the same CDR3. The rearrangement links TRBV5-1 to TRBJ2-3; possible D gene TRBD2, 5 bases. The CDR3 sequence is 16 residues long. The V end was cut by 0 bases, the J end by 1 base, with 12 bases between. CDR1 SGHRS and CDR2 YFSETQ come from the germline V gene. DNA of the CDR3: TGCGCCAGCAGCTTGGCGCCGGGGTCCGGCACAGATACGCAGTATTTT. As protein: CASSLAPGSGTDTQYF.

The chain has TRBV5-4 and TRBJ1-5, with D tentatively TRBD1 (6 bases). This CDR3 spans 17 amino acids. Germline CDR1 reads SGHNT; CDR2 reads YYREEE (reference sequence). V lost 3 bases and J 3 bases, leaving 19 bases between the germline ends. The CDR3 reads CASSWRGGSNINQPQHF. CDR3 nucleotide sequence: TGTGCCAGCAGCTGGCGCGGGGGCTCTAACATCAATCAGCCCCAGCATTTT.

This clone was found once. The DNA of the CDR3 is TGTGCCAGCAGCTACGGACAGGGCGGGAGTGAGCAGTTCTTC. Amino acid sequence: CASSYGQGGSEQFF. J is TRBJ2-1 and V is TRBV7-2; TRBD1 is a possible D gene (8 bases). The CDR3 sequence is 14 residues long. The germline CDR1 and CDR2 sequences are SGHTA and FQGNSA. Deletions cut 4 bases from V and 9 bases from J, with 16 bases between.